This record looks at one T cell receptor (beta chain) sequence and its context. The antigen remains unidentified. This CDR3 contains 14 residues. Germline CDR1 DFQATT, CDR2 SNEGSKA (reference sequence). Trimming at V came to 3 bases and at J to 0 bases, leaving 3 bases not matched to a gene. This sample is drawn from a study of vaccination and CD4 T cells after COVID-19. The Oncomine TCR Beta short-read assay was applied to DNA of cultured CD4+ T cells. In this case, cultured CD4+ T cells provided the extracted genomic DNA. TCRdb itself ran the PCR reads through MiXCR, one entry per CDR3 protein. This sample has around 19,000 distinct CDR3 sequences, with 66% found just once. Treatment here: roughly 11-day PBMC culture with coronavirus spike peptide pools or control peptides (ViraFEST assay).

This chain joins TRBV20-1 and TRBJ2-3, with 7 positions matching TRBD2. Specimen: CD4+ T cells from blood, cultured in vitro. The TCR originated in a human donor who had recovered from COVID-19. The CDR3 DNA reads TGCAGTGCTAGTGGGCGGGGGAGCACAGATACGCAGTATTTT. Translated, it gives CSASGRGSTDTQYF.